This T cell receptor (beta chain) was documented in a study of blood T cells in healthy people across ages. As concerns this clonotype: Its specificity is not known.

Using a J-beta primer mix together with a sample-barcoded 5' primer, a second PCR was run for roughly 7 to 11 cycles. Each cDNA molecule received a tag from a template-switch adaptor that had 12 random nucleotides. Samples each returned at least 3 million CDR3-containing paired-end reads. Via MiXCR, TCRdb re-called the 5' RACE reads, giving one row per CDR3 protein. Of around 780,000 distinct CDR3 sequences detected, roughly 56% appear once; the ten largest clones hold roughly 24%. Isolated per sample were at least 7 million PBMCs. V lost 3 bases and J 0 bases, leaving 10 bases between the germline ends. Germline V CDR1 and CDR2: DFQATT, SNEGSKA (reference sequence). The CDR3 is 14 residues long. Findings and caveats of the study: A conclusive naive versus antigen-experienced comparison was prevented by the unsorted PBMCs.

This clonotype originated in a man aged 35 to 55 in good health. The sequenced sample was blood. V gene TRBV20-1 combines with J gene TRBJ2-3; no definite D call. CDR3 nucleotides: TGCAGTGCTAGTATAATGGCTAGCACAGATACGCAGTATTTT. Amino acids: CSASIMASTDTQYF.